Below, 25 T cell receptor beta chains from the same sample are listed, as sequenced in a study of regulatory T cells in long-lasting Graves disease. Combining iRepertoire HTBI primers with Arm-PCR of CDR3 regions, the authors built TCR beta libraries. One entry per CDR3 protein, called by TCRdb with MiXCR from the multiplex PCR reads. Counted here are around 250,000 distinct CDR3 sequences, 18% occurring once; the ten biggest clones make up about 14%. Specified time point: newly diagnosed GD, antithyroid drugs for less than 3 months. RNA extracted from PBMCs served as the sequencing template. A further study also used this sample, focusing on T cells in Graves' hyperthyroidism and ophthalmopathy.

Material: peripheral blood mononuclear cells (PBMCs), obtained at new diagnosis, from a patient treated with antithyroid drugs. These TCRs come from a woman aged 30 to 39 with Graves disease.

This clonotype was seen many times. The chain has TRBV10-2 and TRBJ1-1; a possible D gene is TRBD1 (6 bases). The ends were cut back, 5 bases at V and 1 base at J, with 11 bases in the middle. The CDR3 has 14 amino acids. Germline loops: CDR1 WSHSY, CDR2 SAAADI. Here the CDR3 reads CASSPSGQNTEAFF. In DNA, the CDR3 is TGCGCCAGCAGTCCCTCGGGACAGAACACTGAAGCTTTCTTT.

This clonotype was seen once. A far larger clone is off by one base, so a read error is likely. The chain couples TRBV20-1 to TRBJ2-3; D may be TRBD1 (5 bases). The last part of the DNA fits TRBJ1-1 better; the J call may be wrong. There are 14 residues in the CDR3. Germline V gives CDR1 DFQATT, CDR2 SNEGSKA (reference sequence). The CDR3 DNA sequence: TGCAGTGCCCCCGACTGGGGGGGGAACACTGAAGCTTTCTTT. It yields the protein CSAPDWGGNTEAFF.

The rearrangement links TRBV7-9 to TRBJ1-1; 7 nucleotides match TRBD1. Trimming removed 6 bases from V and 2 bases from J; junction bases left unmatched: 12. Germline lookup yields CDR1 SEHNR and CDR2 FQNEAQ (reference sequence). This CDR3 is built from 16 residues. The CDR3 DNA reads TGTGCCAGCAGTTCGCCGGGGACAGCCCGAAACACTGAAGCTTTCTTT. It translates to CASSSPGTARNTEAFF.

This clonotype was recorded at least ten times. The V and J genes are TRBV6-1 and TRBJ2-3; D not resolved. The CDR3 covers 16 residues. V gave up 4 bases and J gave up 0 bases, with 14 bases separating them. CDR1 is MNHNS and CDR2 is SASEGT in the germline V gene. CDR3 loop: CASSALRASSTDTQYF. DNA of the CDR3: TGTGCCAGCAGTGCTCTCCGGGCCTCTAGCACAGATACGCAGTATTTT.

In its sample, this clonotype was seen many times. The chain carries TRBV7-2 and TRBJ1-3; the D is unclear. Germline values: CDR1 SGHTA, CDR2 FQGNSA. This CDR3 has 15 amino acids. Trimming shortened V by 1 base and J by 0 bases, and 7 bases separated the two germline ends. Here the CDR3 DNA reads TGTGCCAGCAGCTTAGAATGGGTCTCTGGAAACACCATATATTTT. It encodes CASSLEWVSGNTIYF.

This clonotype was detected many times. The V and J genes are TRBV6-1 and TRBJ1-5; tentatively, D is TRBD1 (6 bases). Germline assignment: CDR1 MNHNS and CDR2 SASEGT. V was shortened by 5 bases and J by 0 bases, with 11 bases between the two germline ends. The CDR3 covers 15 residues. The chain's CDR3 is CASSIGGNSNQPQHF. DNA for the CDR3: TGTGCCAGCAGTATAGGGGGTAATAGCAATCAGCCCCAGCATTTT.

This clonotype was counted a few times. A much larger clone is a single base away; this may be a read error. The V and J genes are TRBV28 and TRBJ1-1, with D perhaps matching TRBD1 (5 bases). The germline gives CDR1 MDHEN, CDR2 SYDVKM. This CDR3 comprises 13 residues. The CDR3 loop is CASGSPGNTEALF. In DNA form, the CDR3 reads TGTGCCAGCGGGTCCCCAGGGAACACTGAAGCTCTCTTT.

This clonotype was recorded many times. The junction differs from germline at one of its ends, possibly a read error. This chain connects TRBV10-1 to TRBJ2-2; unclear D gene. Germline assignment: CDR1 WNHNN and CDR2 SYGVQD (reference sequence). The length of the CDR3 is 12 residues. CDR3 sequence: CASSTNTGELFF. CDR3 sequence (DNA): TGTGCCAGCAGCACAAACACCGGGGAGCTGTTTTTT.

This clonotype was seen ten or more times. This chain uses TRBV18 with TRBJ1-5; D might be TRBD1 (5 bases). Trimming removed 0 bases from V and 2 bases from J, with 11 bases in between. CDR3 length: 16 residues. CDR1 is KGHSH, CDR2 LQKENI, per germline. The CDR3 spells CASSPPGGVGNQPQHF. The CDR3 DNA reads as TGTGCCAGCTCACCACCCGGGGGGGTTGGCAATCAGCCCCAGCATTTT.

Many counts were recorded for this clonotype. The genes are TRBV7-2 and TRBJ2-1; 12 bases map to TRBD2. The length of the CDR3 is 18 residues. Losses at the gene ends were 4 bases for V and 10 bases for J; bases not matched to a gene: 17. CDR1 is SGHTA, CDR2 FQGNSA, per germline. As DNA, the CDR3 is TGTGCCAGCAGCTCCCGCCGGACCCTAGCGGGGGGGCCAAAGGAGCAGTTCTTC. Its protein is CASSSRRTLAGGPKEQFF.

This clonotype was seen ten or more times. The chain couples TRBV7-9 to TRBJ2-5; 8 bases map to TRBD2. Trimming at V came to 5 bases and at J to 0 bases, leaving 17 bases not matched to a gene. The CDR3 runs to 19 residues. CDR1 and CDR2 (germline): SEHNR, FQNEAQ (reference sequence). The CDR3 DNA follows: TGTGCCAGCAGCCCTGCGCCCCGTCTAGCGGGCATGTACCAAGAGACCCAGTACTTC. The encoded protein is CASSPAPRLAGMYQETQYF.

This clonotype was picked up many times. CDR3 sequence (DNA): TGTGCCAGCACCGCGGACAGGCTCAACACTGAAGCTTTCTTT. It yields the protein CASTADRLNTEAFF. The V gene is TRBV27, the J gene TRBJ1-1; 7 bases align to TRBD1. With 7 bases clipped from V and 2 bases from J, the junction kept 7 bases outside the gene matches. This CDR3 is 14 amino acids long. Germline V gene data show CDR1 as MNHEY and CDR2 as SMNVEV (reference sequence).

This clonotype came up many times. The chain couples TRBV6-2 or TRBV6-3 to TRBJ2-7; the D is unclear. Germline lookup yields CDR1 MNHEY and CDR2 SVGEGT. The V gene lost 3 bases and the J gene lost 3 bases, with 3 bases spanning the gap. CDR3 length: 11 residues. CDR3: CASSYDYEQYF. The CDR3 bases are TGTGCCAGCAGTTATGACTACGAGCAGTACTTC.

This clonotype was observed at least ten times. This rearrangement joins TRBV12-3 or TRBV12-4 to TRBJ1-5; a possible D gene is TRBD1 (5 bases). Trimming cost V 2 bases and J 4 bases, with 9 bases left between them. This CDR3 has 14 residues. In DNA form, the CDR3 reads TGTGCCAGCAGTTTAAAGGGGATTAATCAGCCCCAGCATTTT. Residues: CASSLKGINQPQHF.

This clonotype was picked up many times. The rearrangement links TRBV12-3 or TRBV12-4 to TRBJ1-1; D unclear. The CDR3 has 15 residues. With 0 bases removed from V and 5 bases from J, the gap between germline ends came to 13 bases. The CDR3 DNA follows: TGTGCCAGCAGTTTAGCCGAGCGGGGTAGGACTGAAGCTTTCTTT. Translation gives CASSLAERGRTEAFF.

At least ten counts were recorded for this clonotype. The V gene is TRBV3-1, the J gene TRBJ2-1; 12 bases fit TRBD2. The germline CDR1 and CDR2 sequences are LGHDT and YNNKEL (reference sequence). V lost 2 bases, J lost 9 bases, and 5 bases stayed unmatched. The CDR3 length is 15 residues. The CDR3 nucleotides read TGTGCCAGCAGCCAACTAGCGGGGGGGGAGGGTGAGCAGTTCTTC. Translated: CASSQLAGGEGEQFF.

This clonotype was counted many times. The chain uses TRBV3-1 and TRBJ2-1; maybe TRBD2 (5 bases). The CDR3 runs 15 residues. Germline lookup yields CDR1 LGHDT and CDR2 YNNKEL (reference sequence). V gave up 4 bases and J gave up 5 bases, with 15 bases separating them. The CDR3, as DNA: TGTGCCAGCAGCCGAGGGCTACTCGAGAACAATGAGCAGTTCTTC. It yields the protein CASSRGLLENNEQFF.

Details on this clonotype: The CDR3 ends on some other residue instead of the conserved phenylalanine or tryptophan, so this is likely a read error. This chain links TRBV10-2 with TRBJ2-1; D call uncertain. The ends were cut back, 0 bases at V and 4 bases at J, with 16 bases in the middle. This CDR3 contains 17 residues. Germline CDR1 is WSHSY and CDR2 is SAAADI. The CDR3 loop is CASSESIGQAPYNEQFS. DNA of the CDR3: TGCGCCAGCAGTGAGTCGATTGGGCAGGCCCCATACAATGAGCAGTTCTCC.

V usage is TRBV15 and J usage is TRBJ2-1; D remains ambiguous. This CDR3 comprises 14 residues. With 3 bases removed from V and 4 bases from J, the gap between germline ends came to 10 bases. Germline CDR1 is LNHNV and CDR2 is YYDKDF (reference sequence). CDR3 loop: CATSRTGGYNEQFF. In nucleotides, the CDR3 is TGTGCCACCAGCAGGACCGGCGGTTACAATGAGCAGTTCTTC.

This clonotype has ten or more counts. The chain links TRBV6-1 to TRBJ2-1, with D possibly TRBD1 on 6 matching bases. CDR3 length: 16 residues. Between the trimmed V and J ends, which lost 4 bases and 2 bases, there was a span of 15 bases. Germline V gives CDR1 MNHNS, CDR2 SASEGT. CDR3 in DNA: TGTGCCAGCAGTGCCAGGGGTGGGGTCGCCTACAATGAGCAGTTCTTC. It translates to CASSARGGVAYNEQFF.

This clonotype was observed at least ten times. This chain uses TRBV12-3 or TRBV12-4 with TRBJ2-5; D is unresolved. The CDR3 runs to 13 residues. Trimming left V 3 bases short and J 0 bases short, with 5 bases between. The CDR3 is CASSFLHQETQYF. DNA of the CDR3: TGTGCCAGCAGTTTCCTACACCAAGAGACCCAGTACTTC.

This chain connects TRBV2 to TRBJ2-1; 8 bases align to TRBD2. This CDR3 is 14 amino acids long. Trimming removed 6 bases from V and 8 bases from J; junction bases left unmatched: 9. CDR1 and CDR2 from the germline V gene are SNHLY and FYNNEI. This CDR3 reads CASRPRAGGDEQFF. The CDR3 nucleotides read TGTGCCAGCAGACCAAGGGCGGGGGGCGATGAGCAGTTCTTC.

The V call is TRBV5-6, the J call TRBJ2-7; D call uncertain. Looked up from germline, CDR1 is SGHDT and CDR2 is YYEEEE. The germline V and J ends were trimmed by 4 bases and 0 bases, with 20 bases remaining between them. This CDR3 has 17 residues. The CDR3: CASSPSTVGYYSYEQYF. In DNA, the CDR3 is TGTGCCAGCAGCCCCTCAACGGTGGGGTACTACTCCTACGAGCAGTACTTC.

The count of this clonotype is one. A much larger clone differs by one base, so this may be a read error. The missing conserved phenylalanine or tryptophan at the end of this CDR3 makes a read error likely. The CDR3 loop reads CASSLTSDGLGYGYTI. CDR3 nucleotide sequence: TGTGCCAGCAGTTTAACCTCGGACGGCTTGGGCTATGGCTACACCATC. This chain connects TRBV27 to TRBJ1-2, with D unclear. Germline CDR1 and CDR2: MNHEY and SMNVEV (reference sequence). The CDR3 sequence is 16 residues long. The V end lost 2 bases, the J end lost 4 bases, and 17 bases lay between the germline ends.

The chain combines TRBV6-5 with TRBJ1-6; D gene ambiguous. Trimming shortened V by 5 bases and J by 3 bases, and 11 bases separated the two germline ends. The CDR3 has 15 residues. The germline CDR1 and CDR2 sequences are MNHEY and SVGAGI. The DNA for the CDR3 is TGTGCCAGCAGTCACTACGGGGTCTATAATTCACCCCTCCACTTT. It is translated as CASSHYGVYNSPLHF.